One and the same sample provided the 3 T cell receptor beta chains below, sequenced in a study of T cell repertoires in cytomegalovirus infection. These receptors have no known antigen. TCRdb independently ran MiXCR on the reads; one entry per CDR3 protein. The sample includes about 110,000 distinct CDR3 sequences, around a tenth seen only once; the top ten take 31%. Sequencing was carried out using PBMCs, sequenced either directly or after in vitro stimulation (not recorded which). These receptors were collected from a human donor in good health (CMV status not recorded). Some clones in this sample may be carry-over from other donors' samples.

The V gene is TRBV4-1, the J gene TRBJ1-1; D is perhaps TRBD1 (5 bases). V lost 0 bases and J 0 bases, leaving 17 bases between the germline ends. Germline V gene lookup returns CDR1 MGHRA and CDR2 YSYEKL. CDR3 length equals 18 residues. The CDR3 region is CASSQEGPGSRVNTEAFF. DNA for the CDR3: TGCGCCAGCAGCCAAGAAGGTCCAGGGAGTAGAGTGAACACTGAAGCTTTCTTT.

The chain links TRBV20-1 to TRBJ2-5, with 7 nucleotides matching TRBD2. The CDR3 contains 14 residues. V lost 3 bases and J lost 2; bases outside the gene matches: 6. Looked up from germline, CDR1 is DFQATT and CDR2 is SNEGSKA (reference sequence). The DNA of the CDR3 is TGCAGTGCTAGTAGGCTAGCGGTTCAAGAGACCCAGTACTTC. It yields the protein CSASRLAVQETQYF.

There are many counts of this clonotype. The CDR3 bases are TGTGCCAGCAGTCACCGTCCGGACAGAGGAATGAACACTGAAGCTTTCTTT. The encoded protein is CASSHRPDRGMNTEAFF. V gene TRBV12-3 or TRBV12-4 combines with J gene TRBJ1-1, with D tentatively TRBD1 (6 bases). CDR3 length: 17 residues. V lost 5 bases to trimming and J lost 0 bases, with 19 bases between them.